The 4 T cell receptor beta chains given below trace back to one sample, sequenced in a study of T cell repertoires in cytomegalovirus infection. TCRdb ran MiXCR on the reads and lists one entry per CDR3 protein. The sample holds more than 500,000 distinct CDR3 sequences, approximately 15% seen once. Sequencing was carried out using CD8+ T cells from PBMCs. Receptor source: a human donor in good health (CMV status not recorded). Some clones in this sample may be carry-over from other donors' samples.

Concerning this clonotype itself: Because it lacks the conserved phenylalanine or tryptophan at the end, this CDR3 is likely a read error. The genes are TRBV13 and TRBJ2-7, with D perhaps TRBD1 (6 bases). The CDR3 is 15 amino acids. The V gene lost 0 bases and the J gene lost 5 bases, with 14 bases spanning the gap. Germline CDR1 and CDR2: PRHDT and FYEKMQ (reference sequence). The CDR3 is CASSLGGQWINEQYL. The CDR3 coding sequence is TGTGCCAGCAGCTTAGGCGGACAGTGGATTAACGAGCAGTACTTA.

This sequence joins TRBV29-1 and TRBJ2-1, with 9 bases lining up with TRBD2. Germline CDR1 and CDR2: SQVTM and ANQGSEA. V was clipped by 1 base and J by 9 bases; unmatched bases: 7. The CDR3 contains 14 residues. As DNA, the CDR3 is TGCAGCGTTGAAGGGGCTAGCGGGAAGGTTGAGCAGTTCTTC. Amino acid sequence: CSVEGASGKVEQFF.

This clonotype was seen only a few times. The J gene is TRBJ2-1, the V gene TRBV6-5; 7 bases fit TRBD2. V gave up 0 bases and J gave up 0 bases; unmatched junction bases: 5. This CDR3 region has 17 residues. Germline V gene data show CDR1 as MNHEY and CDR2 as SVGAGI. The CDR3 sequence: CASSYSPGGGSYNEQFF. DNA for the CDR3: TGTGCCAGCAGTTACTCGCCTGGCGGGGGCTCCTACAATGAGCAGTTCTTC.

This clonotype has a count of ten or more. The rearrangement joins TRBV7-6 to TRBJ2-1; TRBD2 might be the D (7 bases). The CDR3 consists of 15 residues. Germline V gene data show CDR1 as SGHVS and CDR2 as FNYEAQ. The V end lost 1 base, the J end lost 9 bases, and 16 bases lay between the germline ends. CDR3 sequence: CASSLGGGPNREQFF. The CDR3 DNA follows: TGTGCCAGCAGCTTAGGGGGGGGGCCCAACCGTGAGCAGTTCTTC.